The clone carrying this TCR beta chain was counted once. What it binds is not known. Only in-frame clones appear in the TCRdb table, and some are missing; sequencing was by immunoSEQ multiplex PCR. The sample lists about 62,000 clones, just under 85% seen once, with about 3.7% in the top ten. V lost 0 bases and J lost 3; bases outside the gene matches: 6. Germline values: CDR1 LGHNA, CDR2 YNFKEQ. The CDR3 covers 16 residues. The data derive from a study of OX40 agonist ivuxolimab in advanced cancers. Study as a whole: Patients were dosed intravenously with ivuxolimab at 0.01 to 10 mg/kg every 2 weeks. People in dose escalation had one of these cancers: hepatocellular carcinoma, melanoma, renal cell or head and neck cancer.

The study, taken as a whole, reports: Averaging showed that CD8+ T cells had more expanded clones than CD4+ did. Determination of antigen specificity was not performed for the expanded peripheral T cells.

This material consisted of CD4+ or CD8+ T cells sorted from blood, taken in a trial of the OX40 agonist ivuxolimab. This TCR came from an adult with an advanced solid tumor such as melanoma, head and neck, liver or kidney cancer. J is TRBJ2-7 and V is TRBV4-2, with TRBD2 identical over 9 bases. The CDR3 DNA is TGTGCCAGCAGCCAAGATAGCCTAGCGGGAAACTACGAGCAGTACTTC. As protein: CASSQDSLAGNYEQYF.